This T cell receptor (beta chain) originates from a study of cytomegalovirus exposure and HLA in healthy donors. In the case of this clone: Its specificity is unknown.

This CDR3 has 13 residues. V lost 3 bases and J 10 bases, leaving 12 bases between the germline ends. CDR1 is MRHNA, CDR2 SNTAGT, per germline. General observations from the study: A few chains tied to CMV proved CMV antigen-specific in vitro. The study recorded over 150 TCR beta chains that were cytomegalovirus-associated.

It was with 60 Vbeta and 13 Jbeta primers that the PCR ran. TCRdb's table, derived via immunoSEQ multiplex PCR, lists solely in-frame clones and lacks some. Among about 88,000 clones listed, 69% were seen once. Sequencing was carried out using PBMCs. The receptor was isolated from a man aged 50-59 years in good health and CMV-seronegative. The V gene is TRBV6-4, the J gene TRBJ1-4; a possible D gene is TRBD1 (6 bases). CDR3 residues: CASSEGGAGKLFF. CDR3 nucleotide sequence: TGTGCCAGCAGTGAAGGGGGTGCGGGAAAACTGTTTTTT.